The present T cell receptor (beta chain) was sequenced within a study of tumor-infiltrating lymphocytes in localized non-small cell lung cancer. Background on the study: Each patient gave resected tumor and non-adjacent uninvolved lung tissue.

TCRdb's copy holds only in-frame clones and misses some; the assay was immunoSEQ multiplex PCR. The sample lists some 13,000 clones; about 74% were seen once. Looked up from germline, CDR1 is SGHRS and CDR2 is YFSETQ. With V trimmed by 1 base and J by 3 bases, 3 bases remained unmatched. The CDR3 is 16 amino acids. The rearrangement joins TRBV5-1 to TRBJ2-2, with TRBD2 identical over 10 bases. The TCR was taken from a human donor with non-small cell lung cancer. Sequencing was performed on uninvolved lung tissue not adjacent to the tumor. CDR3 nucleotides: TGCGCCAGCAGCTTGAGTACTAGCGGGGACACCGGGGAGCTGTTTTTT. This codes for CASSLSTSGDTGELFF.